This TCR beta chain was recovered during a study of technical replicates of blood from several donors. The data were produced by immunoSEQ multiplex PCR, yet TCRdb's version contains in-frame clones alone and is incomplete. The table includes about 61,000 clones, around 97% detected once. The CDR3 loop spans 14 amino acids. The germline CDR1 and CDR2 sequences are MNHEY and SVGAGI. V gave up 0 bases and J gave up 6 bases, with 11 bases separating them. This TCR came from a human donor in good health. Specimen: T cells isolated from PBMCs. The V gene is TRBV6-5, the J gene TRBJ1-1, with D possibly matching TRBD1 (6 bases). The CDR3 DNA sequence: TGTGCCAGCAGTTACTCTTGGGGGCAAGCTGAAGCTTTCTTT. It specifies CASSYSWGQAEAFF.